This TCR beta chain was sequenced for a study of read filtering for tumor transcriptome and immune sequencing. About the research overall: 8 patients were R-ISS I, approximately 15 were R-ISS II, 6 or 7 were R-ISS III.

The library was built from approximately 400 ng RNA with molecular barcoded adaptors for alpha/delta and beta/gamma chains. Via MiXCR, TCRdb re-called the reads, giving one row per CDR3 protein. Here the sample spans roughly 68,000 distinct CDR3 sequences, approximately 15% being singletons. The germline gives CDR1 LNHDA, CDR2 SQIVND (reference sequence). CDR3 length equals 17 residues. In regard to this clonotype: The antigen is unknown. Compared with germline, one end of the junction differs, possibly owing to a read error.

Study outcomes and limitations: Around 85% of IR-seq clonotypes had one read, totaling around 3.3% of reads; RNA-seq: about 74% and 41%.

The clonotype originates from a donor aged 40 or older with multiple myeloma. J is TRBJ2-2 and V is TRBV19; TRBD2 aligns across 12 bases. The sequenced sample was a population of CD138-negative cells sorted from bone marrow. DNA for the CDR3: TGTGCCAGTAGGATAGGCCTAGCGGGAGGGCACACCGGGGAGCTGTTTTTT. The encoded protein is CASRIGLAGGHTGELFF.